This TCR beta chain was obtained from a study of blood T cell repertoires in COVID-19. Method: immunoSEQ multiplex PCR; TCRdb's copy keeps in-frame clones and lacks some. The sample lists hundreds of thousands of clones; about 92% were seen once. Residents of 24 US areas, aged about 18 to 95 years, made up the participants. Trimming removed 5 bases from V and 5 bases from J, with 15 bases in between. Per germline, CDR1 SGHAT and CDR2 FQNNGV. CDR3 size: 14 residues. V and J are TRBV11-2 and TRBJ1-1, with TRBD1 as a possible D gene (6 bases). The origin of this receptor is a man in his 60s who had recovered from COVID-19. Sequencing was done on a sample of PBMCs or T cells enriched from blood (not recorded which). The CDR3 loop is CASSAGVVGTEAFF. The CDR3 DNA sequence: TGTGCCAGCAGCGCAGGGGTGGTGGGGACTGAAGCTTTCTTT.